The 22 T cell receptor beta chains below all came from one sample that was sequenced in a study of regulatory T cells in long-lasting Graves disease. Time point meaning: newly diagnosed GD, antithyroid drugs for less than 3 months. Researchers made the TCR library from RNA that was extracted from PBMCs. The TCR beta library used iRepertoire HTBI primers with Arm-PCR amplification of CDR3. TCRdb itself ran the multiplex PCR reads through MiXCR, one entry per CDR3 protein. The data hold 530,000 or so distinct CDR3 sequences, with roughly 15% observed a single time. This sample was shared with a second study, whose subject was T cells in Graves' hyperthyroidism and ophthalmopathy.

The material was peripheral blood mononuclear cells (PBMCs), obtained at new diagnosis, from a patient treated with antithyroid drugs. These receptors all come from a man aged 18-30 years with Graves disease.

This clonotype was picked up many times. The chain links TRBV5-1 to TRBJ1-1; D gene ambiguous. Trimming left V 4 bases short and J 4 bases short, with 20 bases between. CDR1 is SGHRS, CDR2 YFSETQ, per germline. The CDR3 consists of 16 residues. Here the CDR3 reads CASSPGWAQRSTEAFF. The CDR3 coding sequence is TGCGCCAGCAGCCCCGGGTGGGCCCAGCGGTCCACTGAAGCTTTCTTT.

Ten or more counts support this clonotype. The DNA of the CDR3 is TGTGCCTGGAGTCTCCAGACAAGGCCTTTCAATGAGCAGTTCTTC. Its translation is CAWSLQTRPFNEQFF. The chain couples TRBV30 to TRBJ2-1, with D unclear. From germline, CDR1 is GTSNPN and CDR2 SVGIG (reference sequence). Trimming stripped 2 bases from V and 6 bases from J, with 17 bases between. The CDR3 length is 15 residues.

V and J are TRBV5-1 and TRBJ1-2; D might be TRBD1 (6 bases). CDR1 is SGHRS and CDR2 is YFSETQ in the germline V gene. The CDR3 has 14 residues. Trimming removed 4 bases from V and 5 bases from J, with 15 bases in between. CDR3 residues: CASSHSGEGYGYTF. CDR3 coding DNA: TGCGCCAGCAGCCACTCAGGGGAAGGATATGGCTACACCTTC.

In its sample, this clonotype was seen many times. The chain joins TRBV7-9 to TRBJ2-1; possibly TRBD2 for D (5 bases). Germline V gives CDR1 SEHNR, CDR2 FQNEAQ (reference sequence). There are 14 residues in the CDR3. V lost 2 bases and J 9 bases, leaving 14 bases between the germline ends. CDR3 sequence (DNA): TGTGCCAGCAGCTTACAAATAGTTGGGAGTGAGCAGTTCTTC. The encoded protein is CASSLQIVGSEQFF. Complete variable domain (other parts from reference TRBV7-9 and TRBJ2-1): DTGVSQNPRHKITKRGQNVTFRCDPISEHNRLYWYRQTLGQGPEFLTYFQNEAQLEKSRLLSDRFSAERPKGSFSTLEIQRTEQGDSAMYLCASSLQIVGSEQFFGPGTRLTVL.

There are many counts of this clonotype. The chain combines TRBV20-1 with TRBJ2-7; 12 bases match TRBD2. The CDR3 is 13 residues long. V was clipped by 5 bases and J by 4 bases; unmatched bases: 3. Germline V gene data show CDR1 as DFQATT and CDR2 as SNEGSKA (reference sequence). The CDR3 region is CSARLAGVYEQYF. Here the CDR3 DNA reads TGCAGTGCTCGACTAGCGGGAGTGTACGAGCAGTACTTC.

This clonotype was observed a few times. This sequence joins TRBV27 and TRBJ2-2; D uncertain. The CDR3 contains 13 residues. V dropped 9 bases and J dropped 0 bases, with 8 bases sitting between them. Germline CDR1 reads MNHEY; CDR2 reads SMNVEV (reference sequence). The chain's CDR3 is CASSTTNTGELFF. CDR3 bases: TGTGCCAGTTCTACTACGAACACCGGGGAGCTGTTTTTT.

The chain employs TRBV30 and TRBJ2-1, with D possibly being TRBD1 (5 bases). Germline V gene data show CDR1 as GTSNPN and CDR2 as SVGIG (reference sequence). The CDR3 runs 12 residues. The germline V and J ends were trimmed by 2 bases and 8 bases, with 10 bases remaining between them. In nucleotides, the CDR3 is TGTGCCTGGAGTCAGGGTGCTTATGAGCAGTTCTTC. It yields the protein CAWSQGAYEQFF.

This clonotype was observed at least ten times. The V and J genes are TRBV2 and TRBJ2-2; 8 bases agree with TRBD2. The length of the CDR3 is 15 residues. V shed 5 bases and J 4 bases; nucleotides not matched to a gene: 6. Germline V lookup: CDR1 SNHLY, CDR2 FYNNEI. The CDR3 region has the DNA TGTGCCAGCAGTCCACTAGCGGAGAGCACCGGGGAGCTGTTTTTT. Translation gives CASSPLAESTGELFF.

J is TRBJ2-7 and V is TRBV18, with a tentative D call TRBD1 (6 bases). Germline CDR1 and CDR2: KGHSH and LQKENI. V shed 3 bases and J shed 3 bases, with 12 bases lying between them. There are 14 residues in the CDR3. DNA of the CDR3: TGTGCCAGCTCACCCCGAAAAGGGGGCTACGAGCAGTACTTC. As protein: CASSPRKGGYEQYF.

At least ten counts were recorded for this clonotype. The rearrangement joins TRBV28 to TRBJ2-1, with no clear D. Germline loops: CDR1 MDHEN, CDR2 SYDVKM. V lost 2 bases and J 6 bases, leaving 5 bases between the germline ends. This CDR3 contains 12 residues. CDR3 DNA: TGTGCCAGCAGTTTAAGTAGCAATGAGCAGTTCTTC. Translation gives CASSLSSNEQFF.

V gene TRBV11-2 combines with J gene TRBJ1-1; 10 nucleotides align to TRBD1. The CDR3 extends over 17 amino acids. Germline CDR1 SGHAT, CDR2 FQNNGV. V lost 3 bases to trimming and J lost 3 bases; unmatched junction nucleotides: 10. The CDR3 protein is CASSLGPGQGRHTEAFF. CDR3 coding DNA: TGTGCCAGCAGCTTGGGACCGGGACAGGGGCGTCACACTGAAGCTTTCTTT. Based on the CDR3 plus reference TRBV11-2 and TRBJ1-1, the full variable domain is EAGVAQSPRYKIIEKRQSVAFWCNPISGHATLYWYQQILGQGPKLLIQFQNNGVVDDSQLPKDRFSAERLKGVDSTLKIQPAKLEDSAVYLCASSLGPGQGRHTEAFFGQGTRLTVV.

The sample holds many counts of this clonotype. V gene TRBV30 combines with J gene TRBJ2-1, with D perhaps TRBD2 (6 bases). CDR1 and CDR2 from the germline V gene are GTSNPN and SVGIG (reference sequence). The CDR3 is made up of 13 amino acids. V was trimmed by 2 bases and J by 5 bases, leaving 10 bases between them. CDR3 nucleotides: TGTGCCTGGAGTCGGAGGGGAGACAATGAGCAGTTCTTC. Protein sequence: CAWSRRGDNEQFF. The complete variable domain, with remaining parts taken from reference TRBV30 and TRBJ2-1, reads SQTIHQWPATLVQPVGSPLSLECTVEGTSNPNLYWYRQAAGRGLQLLFYSVGIGQISSEVPQNLSASRPQDRQFILSSKKLLLSDSGFYLCAWSRRGDNEQFFGPGTRLTVL.

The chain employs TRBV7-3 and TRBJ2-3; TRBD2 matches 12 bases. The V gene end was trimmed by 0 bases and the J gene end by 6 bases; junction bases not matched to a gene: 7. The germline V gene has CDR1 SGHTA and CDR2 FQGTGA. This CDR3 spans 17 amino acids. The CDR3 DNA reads TGTGCCAGCAGCTTAACGAAACTAGCGGGGGGAAAGGATACGCAGTATTTT. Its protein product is CASSLTKLAGGKDTQYF. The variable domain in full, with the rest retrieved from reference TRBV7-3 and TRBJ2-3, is GAGVSQTPSNKVTEKGKYVELRCDPISGHTALYWYRQSLGQGPEFLIYFQGTGAADDSGLPNDRFFAVRPEGSVSTLKIQRTERGDSAVYLCASSLTKLAGGKDTQYFGPGTRLTVL.

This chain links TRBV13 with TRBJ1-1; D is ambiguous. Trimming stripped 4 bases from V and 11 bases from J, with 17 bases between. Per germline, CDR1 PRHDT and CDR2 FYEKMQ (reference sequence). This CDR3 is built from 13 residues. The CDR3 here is CASSSSAAVRAFF. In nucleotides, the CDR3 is TGTGCCAGCAGCTCTAGCGCCGCGGTTCGGGCTTTCTTT.

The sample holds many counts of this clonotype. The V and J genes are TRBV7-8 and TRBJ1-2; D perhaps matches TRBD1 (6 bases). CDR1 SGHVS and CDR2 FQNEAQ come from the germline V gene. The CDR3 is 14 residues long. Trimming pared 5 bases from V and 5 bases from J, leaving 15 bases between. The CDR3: CASSTGFLRYGYTF. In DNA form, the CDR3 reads TGTGCCAGCAGCACAGGGTTTCTCCGGTATGGCTACACCTTC.

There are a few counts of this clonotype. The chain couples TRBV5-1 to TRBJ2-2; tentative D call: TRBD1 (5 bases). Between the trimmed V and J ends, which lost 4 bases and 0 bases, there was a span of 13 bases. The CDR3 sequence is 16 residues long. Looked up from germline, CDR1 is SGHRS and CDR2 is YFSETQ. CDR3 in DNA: TGCGCCAGCAGCGGATCAGGGTCCTCGAACACCGGGGAGCTGTTTTTT. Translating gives CASSGSGSSNTGELFF.

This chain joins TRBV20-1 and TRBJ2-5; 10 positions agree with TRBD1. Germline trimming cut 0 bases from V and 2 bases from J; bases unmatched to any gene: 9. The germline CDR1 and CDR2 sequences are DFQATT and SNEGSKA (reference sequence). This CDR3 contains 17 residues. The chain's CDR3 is CSAREGQGGTAQETQYF. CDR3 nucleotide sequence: TGCAGTGCTAGAGAAGGACAGGGGGGGACAGCACAAGAGACCCAGTACTTC.

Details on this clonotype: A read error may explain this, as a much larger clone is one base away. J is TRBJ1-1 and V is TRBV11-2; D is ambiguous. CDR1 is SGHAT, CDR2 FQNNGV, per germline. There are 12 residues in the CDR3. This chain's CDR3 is CASSLVASETFF. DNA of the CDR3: TGTGCCAGCAGCTTAGTGGCCTCTGAAACTTTCTTT.

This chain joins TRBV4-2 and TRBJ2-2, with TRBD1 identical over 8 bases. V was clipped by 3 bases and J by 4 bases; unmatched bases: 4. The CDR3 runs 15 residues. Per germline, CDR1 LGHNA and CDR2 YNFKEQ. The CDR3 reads CASSQRDRSTGELFF. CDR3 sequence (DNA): TGTGCCAGCAGCCAGAGGGACAGGAGCACCGGGGAGCTGTTTTTT.

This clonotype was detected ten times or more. This CDR3 is CASSLGEGLSEKLFF. For the CDR3, the DNA is TGTGCCAGCAGTTTAGGAGAGGGGCTGAGTGAAAAACTGTTTTTT. J is TRBJ1-4 and V is TRBV12-3 or TRBV12-4, with D tentatively TRBD1 (5 bases). V was cut by 1 base and J by 7 bases, with 13 bases left in between. This CDR3 is 15 amino acids long.

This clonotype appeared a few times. The CDR3 nucleotides are TGCAGTGCTAGGGAGGTACTTAGGGACTTCACCTACGAGCAGTACTTC. It yields the protein CSAREVLRDFTYEQYF. The chain recombines TRBV20-1 with TRBJ2-7; tentative D call: TRBD2 (6 bases). The CDR3 runs 16 residues. Germline V gives CDR1 DFQATT, CDR2 SNEGSKA (reference sequence). Trimming cost V 3 bases and J 2 bases, with 20 bases left between them.

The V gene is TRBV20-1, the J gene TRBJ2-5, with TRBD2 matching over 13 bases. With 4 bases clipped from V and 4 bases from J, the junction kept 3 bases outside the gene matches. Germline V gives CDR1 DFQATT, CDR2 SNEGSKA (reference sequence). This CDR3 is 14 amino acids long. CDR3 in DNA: TGCAGTGCTAAACGGACTAGCGGGGGAGAGACCCAGTACTTC. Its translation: CSAKRTSGGETQYF.